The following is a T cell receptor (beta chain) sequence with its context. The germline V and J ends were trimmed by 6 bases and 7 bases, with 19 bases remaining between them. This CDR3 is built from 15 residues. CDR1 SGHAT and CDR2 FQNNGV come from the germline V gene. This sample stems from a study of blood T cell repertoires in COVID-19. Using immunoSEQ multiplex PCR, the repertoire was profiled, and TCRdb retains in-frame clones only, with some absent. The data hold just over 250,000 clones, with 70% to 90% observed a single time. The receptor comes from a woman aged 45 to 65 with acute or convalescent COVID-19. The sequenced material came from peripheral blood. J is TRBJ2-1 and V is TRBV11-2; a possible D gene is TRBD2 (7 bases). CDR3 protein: CASSIRGRAGNEQFF. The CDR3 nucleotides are TGTGCCAGCAGTATTAGGGGGAGGGCCGGGAATGAGCAGTTCTTC.